Reported below is one T cell receptor (beta chain). The entry originates in a study of OX40 agonist ivuxolimab in advanced cancers. This CDR3 comprises 15 residues. V lost 5 bases and J lost 5; bases outside the gene matches: 10. Germline CDR1 reads SGHTA; CDR2 reads FQGNSA. Only in-frame clones appear in the TCRdb table, and some are missing; sequencing was by immunoSEQ multiplex PCR. The sample lists about 41,000 clones, around 88% occurring once. The specimen was CD4+ or CD8+ T cells sorted from blood, collected in a trial of the OX40 agonist ivuxolimab. The chain recombines TRBV7-2 with TRBJ2-7; 9 bases are a match to TRBD1. The clonotype was recovered from an adult with an advanced solid tumor such as melanoma, head and neck, liver or kidney cancer. DNA for the CDR3: TGTGCCAGCAGCCCACACCGGGGACAGGGTGACGAGCAGTACTTC. The encoded protein is CASSPHRGQGDEQYF.